The 10 T cell receptor beta chains below were found in one sample sequenced in a study of blood T cell repertoires in COVID-19. Clones were read by immunoSEQ multiplex PCR, and TCRdb kept only the in-frame ones, dropping some. Of 200,000 to 300,000 clones in the sample, roughly 76% were seen once. Sample: peripheral blood. The source is a woman older than 75 with COVID-19, enrolled during active disease.

The chain joins TRBV3-1 (or the pseudogene TRBV3-2) to TRBJ2-7, with a possible D match to TRBD1 (6 bases). The CDR3 is 15 amino acids. Germline-derived CDR1 and CDR2 are LGHDT and YNNKEL (reference sequence). Deletions cut 5 bases from V and 3 bases from J, with 17 bases between. The CDR3 DNA follows: TGTGCCAGCAGCTCCACAAGGACAGCCTTCTACGAGCAGTACTTC. This sequence encodes CASSSTRTAFYEQYF.

This chain's CDR3 is CASSPRGSGYTF. In DNA, the CDR3 is TGTGCCAGCTCACCTCGGGGGAGTGGCTACACCTTC. The chain carries TRBV18 and TRBJ1-2; D is perhaps TRBD1 (5 bases). V was shortened by 3 bases and J by 7 bases, with 9 bases between the two germline ends. The CDR3 loop spans 12 amino acids. Germline CDR1 reads KGHSH; CDR2 reads LQKENI. The full variable domain, with the rest looked up from reference TRBV18 and TRBJ1-2, is NAGVMQNPRHLVRRRGQEARLRCSPMKGHSHVYWYRQLPEEGLKFMVYLQKENIIDESGMPKERFSAEFPKEGPSILRIQQVVRGDSAAYFCASSPRGSGYTFGSGTRLTVV.

V usage is TRBV19 and J usage is TRBJ1-1, with TRBD1 identical over 11 bases. Germline loops: CDR1 LNHDA, CDR2 SQIVND (reference sequence). This CDR3 contains 18 residues. V gave up 1 base and J gave up 2 bases; unmatched junction bases: 9. CDR3 in DNA: TGTGCCAGTAGTATAGGGAAGGGACAGGGGGTTCGAAACACTGAAGCTTTCTTT. Amino acids: CASSIGKGQGVRNTEAFF.

The genes are TRBV18 and TRBJ1-2; a weak D match, TRBD1 (6 bases). The CDR3 length is 15 residues. Per the germline V gene, CDR1 is KGHSH and CDR2 is LQKENI. Trimming took off 3 bases at V and 0 bases at J, with 11 bases between the two ends. CDR3 sequence reads: CASSPRQDANYGYTF. CDR3 DNA sequence: TGTGCCAGCTCACCCAGACAGGACGCTAACTATGGCTACACCTTC.

With regard to this clone: Mismatch with germline at one junction end may stem from a read error. This chain links TRBV30 with TRBJ2-7; D perhaps matches TRBD2 (6 bases). The CDR3 covers 11 residues. The V gene's germline CDR1 is GTSNPN and CDR2 SVGIG (reference sequence). CDR3 residues: CAAGSAYEQYF. CDR3 in DNA: TGCGCGGCGGGGAGCGCCTACGAGCAGTACTTC.

V usage is TRBV29-1 and J usage is TRBJ1-1; D perhaps matches TRBD1 (6 bases). This CDR3 region has 15 residues. Trimming removed 5 bases from V and 10 bases from J, with 26 bases in between. Looked up from germline, CDR1 is SQVTM and CDR2 is ANQGSEA. CDR3 in amino acids: CSVHHGWGGVEGAFF. Here the CDR3 DNA reads TGCAGCGTTCATCACGGGTGGGGGGGCGTGGAAGGAGCTTTCTTT.

V usage is TRBV18 and J usage is TRBJ2-1; TRBD2 matches 8 bases. The germline gives CDR1 KGHSH, CDR2 LQKENI. V shed 6 bases and J 5 bases; nucleotides not matched to a gene: 6. This CDR3 is 14 amino acids long. The CDR3 here is CASSVSGANNEQFF. As DNA, the CDR3 is TGTGCCAGCTCGGTTAGCGGGGCAAACAATGAGCAGTTCTTC.

The chain is built from TRBV28 and TRBJ1-5, with D perhaps matching TRBD1 (6 bases). Germline lookup yields CDR1 MDHEN and CDR2 SYDVKM. With 8 bases removed from V and 0 bases from J, the gap between germline ends came to 20 bases. This CDR3 is 17 amino acids long. The CDR3 DNA reads as TGTGCCAGCGGTCCCCGGCAGGGGACGTATAGCAATCAGCCCCAGCATTTT. Encoded protein: CASGPRQGTYSNQPQHF.

V gene TRBV6-6 combines with J gene TRBJ1-6; D unclear. This CDR3 region has 14 residues. V shed 1 base and J shed 9 bases, with 10 bases lying between them. Per the germline V gene, CDR1 is MNHNY and CDR2 is SVGAGI (reference sequence). CDR3 DNA: TGTGCCAGCAGTTACTTGTCAGAGGGTTCACCCCTCCACTTT. This gives the protein CASSYLSEGSPLHF.

A few counts support this clone. The rearrangement uses TRBV5-6 and TRBJ2-7; possible D gene TRBD2, 7 bases. Germline CDR1 reads SGHDT; CDR2 reads YYEEEE. The V and J ends lost 4 bases and 2 bases respectively, with 13 bases between them. The CDR3 spans 14 residues. The CDR3: CASSEGGRTYEQYF. The CDR3 region has the DNA TGTGCCAGCAGCGAGGGGGGGCGCACCTACGAGCAGTACTTC.